Only a few counts were recorded for the clone carrying this T cell receptor beta chain. This sample was taken from a study of low-dose radiotherapy and immunotherapy resistance in tumors. Background on the study: Cohort 2 received 1 Gy per fraction every two weeks, totaling 13 Gy over 26 weeks.

With a constant-region primer and a V-primer adapter, TCRs were subjected to 20 PCR cycles of amplification. One entry per CDR3 protein results from TCRdb running MiXCR on the reads. Altogether about 50,000 distinct CDR3 sequences are present, approximately 12% being singletons, with the ten largest covering 6.2%. The time point was: before trial treatment. This CDR3 is built from 13 residues. In germline, CDR1 is SGHAT, CDR2 FQNNGV. V was shortened by 3 bases and J by 8 bases, with 12 bases between the two germline ends. Here the sequenced sample was PBMCs, taken before treatment. The chain couples TRBV11-2 to TRBJ2-3, with D possibly being TRBD2 (6 bases). This TCR derives from a female donor with ovarian cancer. For the CDR3, the DNA is TGTGCCAGCAGCTTGTCGGGGGACGGTACGCAGTATTTT. Translating gives CASSLSGDGTQYF.